The clone carrying this TCR delta chain was detected only a few times. The data were taken from a study of gamma-delta chains in newborns, infants, children. Study as a whole: Microbial exposure reportedly drives polyclonal innate γδ T cell expansion after birth.

TCRdb reanalysed the reads via CATT. Of roughly 14,000 delta-chain clones in the sample, 7% to 7.5% were seen once. Deletions cut 0 bases from V and 2 bases from J, with 13 bases between. Per germline, CDR1 GEAIGNYY and CDR2 EKD. The CDR3 has 18 amino acids. V is TRDV2 and J is TRDJ3; possibly TRDD3 for D (6 bases). Material: blood. The receptor was isolated from a child who was a newborn, infant or young child, either healthy, febrile or measles-vaccinated (not recorded which). The CDR3 spells CACDTWGYGTWDTRQMFF. The CDR3 DNA follows: TGTGCCTGTGACACCTGGGGGTACGGGACCTGGGACACCCGACAGATGTTTTTC.